Shown below are 19 T cell receptor beta chains from a single sample sequenced in a study of cytomegalovirus exposure and HLA in healthy donors. The PCR had 60 Vbeta and 13 Jbeta primers. Produced via immunoSEQ multiplex PCR; TCRdb's table is partial and in-frame only. The repertoire holds under 200,000 clones, 82% seen once, with about 11% in the top ten. The specimen was PBMCs. The receptor set was obtained from a man over 45 in good health and CMV-seropositive.

V gene TRBV21-1 combines with J gene TRBJ1-5. TRBV21-1 is recorded as a pseudogene. The CDR3 sequence is 14 residues long. CDR3 DNA: TGTGCCAGCAGCGGAGGGGAGTGGGATCAGCCCCAGCATTTT. Protein: CASSGGEWDQPQHF.

The genes are TRBV14 and TRBJ2-7; 7 nucleotides align to TRBD1. Germline CDR1 and CDR2: SGHDN and FVKESK. Trimming cost V 2 bases and J 2 bases; bases outside gene matches: 3. There are 14 residues in the CDR3. In DNA, the CDR3 is TGTGCCAGCAGCCAACAGACAGGGACCTACGAGCAGTACTTC. This translates into CASSQQTGTYEQYF.

The chain employs TRBV4-2 and TRBJ2-1; TRBD2 agrees at 7 bases. V lost 2 bases, J lost 0 bases, and 7 bases stayed unmatched. The CDR3 is 17 residues long. CDR1 and CDR2 from the germline V gene are LGHNA and YNFKEQ. This chain's CDR3 is CASSQHLGGSSYNEQFF. CDR3 DNA: TGTGCCAGCAGCCAACACCTAGGCGGGAGCTCCTACAATGAGCAGTTCTTC.

This chain joins TRBV25-1 and TRBJ2-1; TRBD2 matches at 10 bases. V shed 1 base and J 4 bases; nucleotides not matched to a gene: 4. Germline assignment: CDR1 MGHDK and CDR2 SYGVNS. This CDR3 is built from 16 residues. The CDR3 protein is CASSELLAGSYNEQFF. The CDR3 region has the DNA TGTGCCAGCAGTGAATTACTAGCGGGATCTTACAATGAGCAGTTCTTC.

The chain uses TRBV6-5 and TRBJ2-1; D is possibly TRBD2 (5 bases). This CDR3 contains 15 residues. Germline-derived CDR1 and CDR2 are MNHEY and SVGAGI. V lost 2 bases, J lost 0 bases, and 8 bases lay in between. CDR3 region: CASSYGGSSYNEQFF. Here the CDR3 DNA reads TGTGCCAGCAGTTACGGAGGCAGCTCCTACAATGAGCAGTTCTTC.

There are a few counts of this clone. This chain joins TRBV28 and TRBJ1-5; D call uncertain. Trimming took off 5 bases at V and 0 bases at J, with 11 bases between the two ends. The CDR3 is 15 residues long. Germline V CDR1 and CDR2: MDHEN, SYDVKM. CDR3 bases: TGTGCCAGCAGTGCCCCGGGGTATAGCAATCAGCCCCAGCATTTT. It codes for CASSAPGYSNQPQHF.

V usage is TRBV10-3 and J usage is TRBJ2-7, with TRBD2 identical over 8 bases. This CDR3 region has 15 residues. Germline loops: CDR1 ENHRY, CDR2 SYGVKD. V gave up 3 bases and J gave up 2 bases; unmatched junction bases: 6. The CDR3 is CAISDGLAKAYEQYF. CDR3 coding DNA: TGTGCCATCAGTGATGGACTAGCTAAAGCCTACGAGCAGTACTTC.

The rearrangement joins TRBV9 to TRBJ2-7, with 9 bases aligning to TRBD2. The CDR3 covers 16 residues. Germline V gene data show CDR1 as SGDLS and CDR2 as YYNGEE. The V gene end was trimmed by 4 bases and the J gene end by 7 bases; junction bases not matched to a gene: 15. This CDR3 is CASSRRLAAVLGEQYF. Here the CDR3 DNA reads TGTGCCAGCAGCCGAAGACTAGCGGCAGTACTGGGGGAGCAGTACTTC.

The chain is built from TRBV28 and TRBJ1-2; D is possibly TRBD1 (6 bases). The V and J ends lost 5 bases and 5 bases respectively, with 9 bases between them. From germline, CDR1 is MDHEN and CDR2 SYDVKM. The CDR3 loop spans 12 amino acids. Written as DNA, the CDR3 is TGTGCCAGCAGTACAGGGCGGTATGGCTACACCTTC. This gives the protein CASSTGRYGYTF.

V usage is TRBV7-3 and J usage is TRBJ1-4; TRBD1 matches at 9 bases. The CDR3 covers 15 residues. The germline V gene has CDR1 SGHTA and CDR2 FQGTGA. J was trimmed by 6 bases and V by 3 bases; bases with no gene match: 5. The CDR3 DNA sequence: TGTGCCAGCAGCTTCACAGGGGGCCGGGATGAAAAACTGTTTTTT. Amino acid sequence: CASSFTGGRDEKLFF.

In its sample, this clone was seen a few times. V and J are TRBV7-4 and TRBJ2-7, with D perhaps matching TRBD1 (6 bases). The length of the CDR3 is 19 residues. V shed 2 bases and J shed 3 bases, with 26 bases lying between them. Per germline, CDR1 SGHVT and CDR2 SQSDAQ. DNA of the CDR3: TGTGCCAGCAGCTTATTATGGGACAATCTTAGGAAGTGCCTCTACGAGCAGTACTTC. Its translation: CASSLLWDNLRKCLYEQYF.

This rearrangement joins TRBV29-1 to TRBJ1-1; tentative D call: TRBD1 (5 bases). The CDR3 is made up of 13 amino acids. The V gene lost 6 bases and the J gene lost 1 base, with 12 bases spanning the gap. CDR1 is SQVTM and CDR2 is ANQGSEA in the germline V gene. CDR3 sequence reads: CSVLGASNTEAFF. In nucleotides, the CDR3 is TGCAGCGTCTTAGGGGCGTCGAACACTGAAGCTTTCTTT.

Only a few counts were recorded for this clone. The rearrangement joins TRBV5-1 to TRBJ2-3; D uncertain. The CDR3 consists of 15 residues. Trimming stripped 0 bases from V and 6 bases from J, with 14 bases between. The germline V gene encodes CDR1 SGHRS and CDR2 YFSETQ. The CDR3 nucleotides read TGCGCCAGCAGCTTGGCCGGCGGCTCACGCGATACGCAGTATTTT. Translated, it gives CASSLAGGSRDTQYF.

The chain uses TRBV6-1 and TRBJ1-2; D is unresolved. The V end was cut by 7 bases, the J end by 2 bases, with 5 bases between. This CDR3 contains 11 residues. Per the germline V gene, CDR1 is MNHNS and CDR2 is SASEGT. CDR3 in amino acids: CASTINYGYTF. The CDR3 DNA follows: TGTGCCAGCACCATCAACTATGGCTACACCTTC.

Remarks on this clone: The junction departs from the called germline gene at one end, perhaps through a read error. This sample also contains other DNA sequences that code for the same CDR3. This sequence joins TRBV11-2 and TRBJ2-2; possible D gene TRBD2, 5 bases. The germline CDR1 and CDR2 sequences are SGHAT and FQNNGV. The CDR3 is 11 amino acids. CDR3 amino acids: CASSLAGELFF. DNA for the CDR3: TGTGCCAGCAGCTTAGCTGGGGAGCTATTTTTT.

The chain couples TRBV11-2 to TRBJ2-1; TRBD2 agrees at 12 bases. Germline V CDR1 and CDR2: SGHAT, FQNNGV. Trimming removed 1 base from V and 4 bases from J; junction bases left unmatched: 8. The CDR3 is 18 amino acids. The CDR3 spells CASSLVRLGLAGYNEQFF. CDR3 DNA: TGTGCCAGCAGCTTAGTACGTCTCGGACTAGCGGGGTACAATGAGCAGTTCTTC.

The CDR3 DNA is TGCGCCAGCAGCCAAGATGTAGGGGATTCACCCCTCCACTTT. Amino acids: CASSQDVGDSPLHF. This chain joins TRBV4-3 and TRBJ1-6; tentative D call: TRBD1 (5 bases). This CDR3 spans 14 amino acids. Trimming took 0 bases from V and 8 from J, leaving 8 bases between them. Germline V gives CDR1 LGHNA, CDR2 YSLEER.

In the case of this clone: An end of the junction does not agree with germline; a read error may underlie this. The chain links TRBV7-7 to TRBJ2-1; TRBD2 matches 9 bases. Germline V gives CDR1 SSHAT, CDR2 FNYEAQ (reference sequence). This CDR3 is built from 14 residues. CDR3 DNA: TGTGCTAGCAGCTTAGGACTAGCGACAGATGAGCAGTTCTTC. It codes for CASSLGLATDEQFF.

The chain uses TRBV19 and TRBJ2-2; D may be TRBD1 (6 bases). The CDR3 is made up of 15 amino acids. V lost 2 bases, J lost 7 bases, and 14 bases lay in between. From germline, CDR1 is LNHDA and CDR2 SQIVND (reference sequence). The DNA of the CDR3 is TGTGCCAGTAGTATACGGCCTGGGGGCGGCGGGGAGCTGTTTTTT. This gives the protein CASSIRPGGGGELFF.